The 13 T cell receptor beta chains reported below all come from one sample, sequenced in a study of regulatory T cells in long-lasting Graves disease. As for time point: newly diagnosed GD, antithyroid drugs for less than 3 months. The TCR library was prepared using RNA isolated from PBMCs. Both iRepertoire HTBI primers and Arm-PCR of CDR3 regions were used to build the TCR beta libraries. MiXCR was run by TCRdb on the multiplex PCR reads, yielding one entry per CDR3 protein. The sample carries a few hundred thousand distinct CDR3 sequences, about 15% recorded once. These same data were also listed under a study on T cells in Graves' hyperthyroidism and ophthalmopathy.

The material sequenced was peripheral blood mononuclear cells (PBMCs), taken at new diagnosis, from a patient treated with antithyroid drugs. The receptor set was obtained from a middle-aged woman with Graves disease.

In this sample, this clonotype turned up many times. The rearrangement uses TRBV7-2 and TRBJ2-5; 11 bases fit TRBD2. The trim removed 5 bases at V and 8 bases at J, leaving 19 bases unmatched. Per the germline V gene, CDR1 is SGHTA and CDR2 is FQGNSA. The CDR3 is 18 residues long. In nucleotides, the CDR3 is TGTGCCAGCAGCGCCTTCGGCAGGCTAGCGGGAGGCCCCTTAACCCAGTACTTC. It is translated as CASSAFGRLAGGPLTQYF.

This clonotype turned up a few times. CDR3 coding DNA: TGCAGTGCTATGTCTGGGACCCTGGTCGGTCAGCCCCAGCATTTT. Its translation is CSAMSGTLVGQPQHF. V usage is TRBV20-1 and J usage is TRBJ1-5; a possible D gene is TRBD1 (5 bases). V gave up 4 bases and J gave up 6 bases, with 19 bases separating them. There are 15 residues in the CDR3. Germline loops: CDR1 DFQATT, CDR2 SNEGSKA (reference sequence).

V is TRBV28 and J is TRBJ2-5, with 7 bases lining up with TRBD2. CDR3 size: 13 residues. The trim removed 7 bases at V and 1 base at J, leaving 3 bases unmatched. Germline V lookup: CDR1 MDHEN, CDR2 SYDVKM. The CDR3 protein is CASTPSGQETQYF. CDR3 nucleotides: TGTGCCAGCACTCCTAGCGGCCAAGAGACCCAGTACTTC.

In its sample, this clonotype was seen many times. The rearrangement uses TRBV12-3 or TRBV12-4 and TRBJ2-7, with 8 nucleotides matching TRBD1. V gave up 6 bases and J gave up 5 bases; unmatched junction bases: 3. This CDR3 is built from 12 residues. The CDR3 DNA reads TGTGCCAGCAGCCCACAGGGGGACGAGCAGTACTTC. It is translated as CASSPQGDEQYF.

In its sample, this clonotype was seen many times. The chain recombines TRBV6-2 or TRBV6-3 with TRBJ2-5; D may be TRBD1 or TRBD2 (6 bases each). The length of the CDR3 is 16 residues. Germline-derived CDR1 and CDR2 are MNHEY and SVGEGT. V was pared by 7 bases and J by 2 bases, with 20 bases between. CDR3 in DNA: TGTGCCAGCAAAACGACGGGGGCGGAGAAACAAGAGACCCAGTACTTC. Protein sequence: CASKTTGAEKQETQYF.

This clonotype was seen a single time. The chain joins TRBV13 to TRBJ1-1, with TRBD1 identical over 8 bases. The CDR3 sequence is 14 residues long. With V trimmed by 0 bases and J by 8 bases, 5 bases remained unmatched. Germline CDR1 and CDR2: PRHDT and FYEKMQ (reference sequence). The CDR3 DNA sequence: TGTGCCAGCAGCTTAGGGGGACAGGCCGGCGAAGCTTTCTTT. Encoded protein: CASSLGGQAGEAFF.

The rearrangement joins TRBV3-1 to TRBJ2-2; D might be TRBD2 (6 bases). The length of the CDR3 is 14 residues. Trimming removed 5 bases at V and 8 bases at J, with 15 bases between. Per germline, CDR1 LGHDT and CDR2 YNNKEL (reference sequence). In DNA, the CDR3 is TGTGCCAGCAGCGCGGCGACTAGTACAGGGGAGCTGTTTTTT. This gives the protein CASSAATSTGELFF. The full variable domain, in which reference TRBV3-1 and TRBJ2-2 provide the parts outside the CDR3, is DTAVSQTPKYLVTQMGNDKSIKCEQNLGHDTMYWYKQDSKKFLKIMFSYNNKELIINETVPNRFSPKSPDKAHLNLHINSLELGDSAVYFCASSAATSTGELFFGEGSRLTVL.

The table lists this clonotype with a few counts. This CDR3 reads CASTERAGTDEQFF. CDR3 nucleotide sequence: TGTGCCAGCACCGAGCGGGCAGGTACCGATGAGCAGTTCTTC. The chain uses TRBV6-1 and TRBJ2-1; TRBD2 is a possible D gene (6 bases). The CDR3 spans 14 residues. Trimming removed 7 bases from V and 8 bases from J, with 18 bases in between. Looked up from germline, CDR1 is MNHNS and CDR2 is SASEGT.

This clonotype showed up many times. The chain employs TRBV2 and TRBJ2-7; 7 bases match TRBD2. Germline V gives CDR1 SNHLY, CDR2 FYNNEI. J lost 0 bases, V lost 3 bases, and 2 bases had no gene match. CDR3 length equals 14 residues. CDR3 loop: CASSDWGGSYEQYF. Here the CDR3 DNA reads TGTGCCAGCAGTGATTGGGGGGGCTCCTACGAGCAGTACTTC.

This clonotype was seen many times. The chain is built from TRBV7-2 and TRBJ2-1, with D possibly matching TRBD2 (5 bases). Germline V gene data show CDR1 as SGHTA and CDR2 as FQGNSA. V lost 5 bases and J 10 bases, leaving 12 bases between the germline ends. The CDR3 spans 12 residues. CDR3 in DNA: TGTGCCAGCAGCCCGAGGGTCGGGGAGCAGTTCTTC. This sequence encodes CASSPRVGEQFF.

The chain couples TRBV13 to TRBJ2-1; 13 bases agree with TRBD2. Trimming cost V 2 bases and J 0 bases; bases outside gene matches: 13. The length of the CDR3 is 21 residues. The V gene's germline CDR1 is PRHDT and CDR2 FYEKMQ (reference sequence). CDR3 sequence (DNA): TGTGCCAGCAGCTTAACCCGGACTAGCGGGAGTTTCCGAAGCTCCTACAATGAGCAGTTCTTC. Its protein product is CASSLTRTSGSFRSSYNEQFF.

The chain couples TRBV28 to TRBJ2-7; 14 bases fit TRBD2. Per germline, CDR1 MDHEN and CDR2 SYDVKM. Trimming took 0 bases from V and 7 from J; bases not matched to a gene: 5. The CDR3 has 16 amino acids. The CDR3 sequence is CASSLWTGTSGSEQYF. In DNA, the CDR3 is TGTGCCAGCAGTTTATGGACCGGGACTAGCGGGAGTGAGCAGTACTTC.

This clonotype was seen a handful of times. The rearrangement uses TRBV11-2 and TRBJ2-3, with 7 bases that match TRBD2. Germline lookup yields CDR1 SGHAT and CDR2 FQNNGV. The CDR3 is 16 amino acids. Losses at the gene ends were 8 bases for V and 2 bases for J; bases not matched to a gene: 13. The CDR3 region is CASAGAGDYITDTQYF. The CDR3 DNA reads as TGTGCCAGCGCCGGGGCCGGGGACTACATCACAGATACGCAGTATTTT.